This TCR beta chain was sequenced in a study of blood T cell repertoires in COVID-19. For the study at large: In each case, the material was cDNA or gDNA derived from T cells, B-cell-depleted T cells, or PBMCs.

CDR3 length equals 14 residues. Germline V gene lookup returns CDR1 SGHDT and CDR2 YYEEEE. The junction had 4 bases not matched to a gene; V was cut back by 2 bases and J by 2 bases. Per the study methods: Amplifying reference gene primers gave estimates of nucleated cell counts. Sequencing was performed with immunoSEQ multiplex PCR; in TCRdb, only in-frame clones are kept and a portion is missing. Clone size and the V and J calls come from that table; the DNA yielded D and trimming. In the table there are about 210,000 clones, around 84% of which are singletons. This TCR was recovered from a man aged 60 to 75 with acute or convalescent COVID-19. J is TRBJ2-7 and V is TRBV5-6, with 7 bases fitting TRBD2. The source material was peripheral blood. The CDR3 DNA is TGTGCCAGCAGCTTCCCCGGACTAGCCTACGAGCAGTACTTC. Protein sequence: CASSFPGLAYEQYF.